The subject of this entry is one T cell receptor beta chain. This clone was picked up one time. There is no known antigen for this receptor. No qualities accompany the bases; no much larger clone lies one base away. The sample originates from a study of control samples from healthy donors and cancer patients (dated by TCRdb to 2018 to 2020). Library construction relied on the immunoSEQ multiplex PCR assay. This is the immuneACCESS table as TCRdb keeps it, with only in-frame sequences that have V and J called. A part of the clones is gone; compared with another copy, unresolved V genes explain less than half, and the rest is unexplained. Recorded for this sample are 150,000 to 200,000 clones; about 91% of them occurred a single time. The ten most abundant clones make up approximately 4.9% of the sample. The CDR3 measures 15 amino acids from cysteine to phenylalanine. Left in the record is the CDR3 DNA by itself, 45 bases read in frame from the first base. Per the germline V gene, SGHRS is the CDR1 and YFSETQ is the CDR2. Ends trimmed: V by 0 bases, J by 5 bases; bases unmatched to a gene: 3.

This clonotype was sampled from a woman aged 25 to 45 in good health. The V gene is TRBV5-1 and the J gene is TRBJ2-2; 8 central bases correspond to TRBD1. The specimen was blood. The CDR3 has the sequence CASSLANRGTGELFF. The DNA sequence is TGCGCCAGCAGCTTGGCCAACAGGGGGACCGGGGAGCTGTTTTTT. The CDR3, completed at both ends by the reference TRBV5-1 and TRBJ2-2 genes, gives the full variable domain KAGVTQTPRYLIKTRGQQVTLSCSPISGHRSVSWYQQTPGQGLQFLFEYFSETQRNKGNFPGRFSGRQFSNSRSEMNVSTLELGDSALYLCASSLANRGTGELFFGEGSRLTVL.